Listed below are T cell receptor beta chains from one sample, sequenced in a study of T cell repertoires in cytomegalovirus infection. TCRdb re-called the reads through MiXCR, storing one row per CDR3 protein. The sample has 250,000 to 350,000 distinct CDR3 sequences, about 25% seen once. What was sequenced was PBMCs. The receptors stem from a human donor in good health (CMV status not recorded). Some clones in this sample may be carry-over from other donors' samples. Each CDR3 is given with its conserved first and last residue. A D gene is named only where the DNA matches it firmly. Some rows have no size entry. The others give once, few or many, or a class for an expanded clone.

j_call clone_size v_call d_call cdr3_aa cdr3_nt
TRBJ1-1 many TRBV7-2 . CASSPLRLDAEAFF TGTGCCAGCAGCCCCCTCCGCTTAGATGCTGAAGCTTTCTTT
TRBJ2-1 . TRBV2 TRBD1 CASSHLDRVKFF TGTGCCAGCAGTCACCTCGACAGGGTTAAGTTCTTC
TRBJ2-1 many TRBV28 . CASSSRNEQFF TGTGCCAGCAGTTCACGGAATGAGCAGTTCTTC
TRBJ2-5 . TRBV29-1 . CSVAAVSQETQYF TGCAGCGTTGCCGCTGTGTCCCAAGAGACCCAGTACTTC
TRBJ2-2 . TRBV29-1 . CSVARGGGDTGELFF TGCAGCGTTGCCAGGGGGGGGGGCGACACCGGGGAGCTGTTTTTT
TRBJ1-1 . TRBV29-1 . CSVGFSGQGFQAFF TGCAGCGTTGGGTTTAGCGGGCAGGGCTTCCAAGCTTTCTTT
TRBJ2-1 few TRBV11-2 . CASSLGGVVSNEQFF TGTGCCAGCAGCTTAGGAGGAGTCGTAAGCAATGAGCAGTTCTTC
TRBJ2-5 . TRBV11-2 TRBD2 CASRRGGSRETQYF TGTGCCAGCAGAAGAGGCGGGAGCAGGGAGACCCAGTACTTC
TRBJ1-1 . TRBV30 . CAWSRSENTEAFF TGTGCCTGGAGTAGGTCCGAGAACACTGAAGCTTTCTTT
TRBJ1-1 . TRBV20-1 . CSARTRMNTEAFF TGCAGTGCTAGGACACGTATGAACACTGAAGCTTTCTTT